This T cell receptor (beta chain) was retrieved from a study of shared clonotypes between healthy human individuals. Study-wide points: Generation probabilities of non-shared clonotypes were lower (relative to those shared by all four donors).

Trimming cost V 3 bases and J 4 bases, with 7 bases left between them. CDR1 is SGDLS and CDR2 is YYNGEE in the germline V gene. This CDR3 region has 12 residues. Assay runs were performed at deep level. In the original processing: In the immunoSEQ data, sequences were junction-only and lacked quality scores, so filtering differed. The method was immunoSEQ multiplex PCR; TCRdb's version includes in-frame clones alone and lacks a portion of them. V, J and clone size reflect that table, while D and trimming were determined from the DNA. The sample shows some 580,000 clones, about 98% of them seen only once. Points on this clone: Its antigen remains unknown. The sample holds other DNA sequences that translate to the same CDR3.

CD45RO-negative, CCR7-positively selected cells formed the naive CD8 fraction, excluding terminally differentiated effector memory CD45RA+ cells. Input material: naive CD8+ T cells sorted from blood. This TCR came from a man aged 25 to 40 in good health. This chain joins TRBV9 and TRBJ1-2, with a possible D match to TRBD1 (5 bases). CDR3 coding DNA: TGTGCCAGCAGCGACAGGATCTATGGCTACACCTTC. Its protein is CASSDRIYGYTF.